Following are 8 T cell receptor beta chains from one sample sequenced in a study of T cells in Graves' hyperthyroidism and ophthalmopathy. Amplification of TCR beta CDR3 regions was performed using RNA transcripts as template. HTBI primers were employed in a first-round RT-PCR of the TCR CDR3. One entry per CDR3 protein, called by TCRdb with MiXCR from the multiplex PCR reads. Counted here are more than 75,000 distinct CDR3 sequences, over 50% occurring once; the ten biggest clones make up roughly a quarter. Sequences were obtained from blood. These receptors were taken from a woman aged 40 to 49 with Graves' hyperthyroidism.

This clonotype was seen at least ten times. CDR3 sequence (DNA): TGTGCCAGCAGCGCAGACAGGGATCAGCCCCAGCATTTT. This gives the protein CASSADRDQPQHF. This chain joins TRBV7-8 and TRBJ1-5, with 7 positions matching TRBD1. Trimming took 5 bases from V and 5 from J; bases not matched to a gene: 3. From germline, CDR1 is SGHVS and CDR2 FQNEAQ. This CDR3 comprises 13 residues.

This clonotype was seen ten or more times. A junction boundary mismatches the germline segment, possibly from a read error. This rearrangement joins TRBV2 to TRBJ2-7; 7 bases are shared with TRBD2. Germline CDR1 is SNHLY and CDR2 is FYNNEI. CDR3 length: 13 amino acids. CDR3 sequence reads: CASQGRGVYGQYF. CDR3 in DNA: TGTGCCAGCCAGGGACGGGGGGTCTACGGGCAGTACTTC.

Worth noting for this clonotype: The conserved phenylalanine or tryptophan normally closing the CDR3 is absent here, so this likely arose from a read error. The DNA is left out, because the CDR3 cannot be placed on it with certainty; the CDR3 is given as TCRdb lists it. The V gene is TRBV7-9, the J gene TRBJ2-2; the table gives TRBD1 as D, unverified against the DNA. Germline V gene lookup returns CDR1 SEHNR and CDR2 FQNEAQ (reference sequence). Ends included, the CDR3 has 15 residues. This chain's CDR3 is CASSLQGELTGELCA.

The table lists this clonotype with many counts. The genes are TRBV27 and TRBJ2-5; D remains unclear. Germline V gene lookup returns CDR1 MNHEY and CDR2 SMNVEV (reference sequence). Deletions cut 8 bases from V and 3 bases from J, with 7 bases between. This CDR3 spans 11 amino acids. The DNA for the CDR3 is TGTGCCAGCGCGATAAAAGAGACCCAGTACTTC. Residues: CASAIKETQYF.

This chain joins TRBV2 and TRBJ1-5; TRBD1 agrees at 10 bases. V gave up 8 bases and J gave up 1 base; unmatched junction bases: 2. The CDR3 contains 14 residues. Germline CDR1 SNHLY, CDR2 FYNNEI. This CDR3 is CASLDRGSNQPQHF. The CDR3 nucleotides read TGTGCCAGCCTGGACAGGGGGAGCAATCAGCCCCAGCATTTT.

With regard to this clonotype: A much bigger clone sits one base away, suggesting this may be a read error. The CDR3 region is CGSSLAEGSGNTIYF. CDR3 in DNA: TGCGGCAGCAGCTTGGCCGAGGGCTCTGGAAACACCATATATTTT. The chain joins TRBV5-1 to TRBJ1-3, with D hard to call. CDR1 and CDR2 from the germline V gene are SGHRS and YFSETQ. The CDR3 contains 15 residues. Variable domain in full (rest from reference TRBV5-1 and TRBJ1-3): KAGVTQTPRYLIKTRGQQVTLSCSPISGHRSVSWYQQTPGQGLQFLFEYFSETQRNKGNFPGRFSGRQFSNSRSEMNVSTLELGDSALYLCGSSLAEGSGNTIYFGEGSWLTVV.

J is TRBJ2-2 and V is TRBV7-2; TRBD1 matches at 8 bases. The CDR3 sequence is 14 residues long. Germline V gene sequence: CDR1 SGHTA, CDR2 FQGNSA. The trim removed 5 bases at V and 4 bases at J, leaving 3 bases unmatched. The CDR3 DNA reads TGTGCCAGCAGCGGACAGGGACCCACCGGGGAGCTGTTTTTT. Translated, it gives CASSGQGPTGELFF.

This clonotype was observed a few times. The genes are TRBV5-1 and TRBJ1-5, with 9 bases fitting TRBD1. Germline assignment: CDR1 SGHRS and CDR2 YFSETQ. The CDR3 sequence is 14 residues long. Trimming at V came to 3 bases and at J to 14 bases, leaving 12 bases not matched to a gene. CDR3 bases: TGCGCCAGCAGCTCCGTCCCGGGACAGGGCCCCGAGCATTTT. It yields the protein CASSSVPGQGPEHF.